The 26 T cell receptor beta chains below all came from one sample that was sequenced in a study of early T cells in non-severe SARS-CoV-2 infection. TCRdb re-derived calls from the 5' RACE reads in MiXCR, one entry per CDR3 protein. Of under 25,000 distinct CDR3 sequences in the sample, 4% to 5% were seen once. Sample: whole blood. Receptors originate from an adult who was a healthcare worker with PCR-confirmed SARS-CoV-2 infection or an uninfected control (not recorded which).

This clonotype has more than one count but fewer than ten. The gene calls are TRBV6-5 and TRBJ2-3; D call uncertain. The CDR3 sequence is 11 residues long. Germline V gene data show CDR1 as MNHEY and CDR2 as SVGAGI. The ends were cut back, 6 bases at V and 4 bases at J, with 5 bases in the middle. The DNA for the CDR3 is TGTGCCAGCAGGGATGCAGATACGCAGTATTTT. Protein product: CASRDADTQYF.

The chain combines TRBV20-1 with TRBJ2-7; 8 bases agree with TRBD1. Looked up from germline, CDR1 is DFQATT and CDR2 is SNEGSKA (reference sequence). The length of the CDR3 is 16 residues. Unmatched junction bases numbered 15, after V lost 0 bases and J lost 8 bases. CDR3 protein: CSARDSYTGQGSQQYF. CDR3 bases: TGCAGTGCTAGAGATTCCTATACTGGACAGGGTTCCCAGCAGTACTTC.

The chain is built from TRBV2 and TRBJ1-1; 8 bases map to TRBD1. Germline lookup yields CDR1 SNHLY and CDR2 FYNNEI. J lost 6 bases, V lost 6 bases, and 18 bases had no gene match. CDR3 size: 17 residues. The CDR3 spells CASRFDRGVNLDPEAFF. CDR3 coding DNA: TGTGCCAGCAGGTTCGACAGGGGCGTCAATCTGGATCCTGAAGCTTTCTTT. Looking up the rest from reference TRBV2 and TRBJ1-1 gives the full variable domain: EPEVTQTPSHQVTQMGQEVILRCVPISNHLYFYWYRQILGQKVEFLVSFYNNEISEKSEIFDDQFSVERPDGSNFTLKIRSTKLEDSAMYFCASRFDRGVNLDPEAFFGQGTRLTVV.

The sample holds a few counts of this clonotype. V usage is TRBV29-1 and J usage is TRBJ2-5, with 11 positions matching TRBD2. The germline CDR1 and CDR2 sequences are SQVTM and ANQGSEA. This CDR3 is built from 14 residues. V shed 4 bases, J shed 2 bases, and the junction held 3 bases outside the gene matches. The CDR3 region is CSVGGTSGQETQYF. In nucleotides, the CDR3 is TGCAGCGTTGGTGGGACTAGCGGACAAGAGACCCAGTACTTC. Full variable domain (remainder filled in from reference TRBV29-1 and TRBJ2-5): SAVISQKPSRDICQRGTSLTIQCQVDSQVTMMFWYRQQPGQSLTLIATANQGSEATYESGFVIDKFPISRPNLTFSTLTVSNMSPEDSSIYLCSVGGTSGQETQYFGPGTRLLVL.

The chain is built from TRBV28 and TRBJ1-1; no reliable D call. This CDR3 has 10 residues. Between the trimmed V and J ends, which lost 11 bases and 4 bases, there was a span of 8 bases. Germline-derived CDR1 and CDR2 are MDHEN and SYDVKM. The CDR3 sequence: CAGGRTEAFF. DNA of the CDR3: TGTGCCGGAGGGCGCACTGAAGCTTTCTTT.

V gene TRBV25-1 combines with J gene TRBJ1-1; TRBD1 might be the D (5 bases). Per the germline V gene, CDR1 is MGHDK and CDR2 is SYGVNS. This CDR3 has 15 residues. V dropped 7 bases and J dropped 1 base, with 16 bases sitting between them. As DNA, the CDR3 is TGTGCCAGCAACCCCATCGACAGCCCGAACACTGAAGCTTTCTTT. It encodes CASNPIDSPNTEAFF. Variable domain in full (rest from reference TRBV25-1 and TRBJ1-1): EADIYQTPRYLVIGTGKKITLECSQTMGHDKMYWYQQDPGMELHLIHYSYGVNSTEKGDLSSESTVSRIRTEHFPLTLESARPSHTSQYLCASNPIDSPNTEAFFGQGTRLTVV.

This rearrangement joins TRBV4-1 to TRBJ2-7; 7 bases are a match to TRBD1. The CDR3 spans 16 residues. Trimming cost V 2 bases and J 0 bases; bases outside gene matches: 7. From germline, CDR1 is MGHRA and CDR2 YSYEKL. The CDR3 protein is CASSQRTGVSSYEQYF. DNA for the CDR3: TGCGCCAGCAGCCAAAGAACAGGGGTGAGCTCCTACGAGCAGTACTTC.

This clonotype showed up many times. The rearrangement joins TRBV29-1 to TRBJ1-5, with D unclear. Trimming removed 0 bases at V and 8 bases at J, with 8 bases between. The CDR3 has 12 residues. In germline, CDR1 is SQVTM, CDR2 ANQGSEA. The CDR3 loop reads CSVEDPPEPQHF. The CDR3 bases are TGCAGCGTTGAAGATCCGCCAGAGCCCCAGCATTTT. Together with reference TRBV29-1 and TRBJ1-5, the CDR3 gives the full variable domain: SAVISQKPSRDICQRGTSLTIQCQVDSQVTMMFWYRQQPGQSLTLIATANQGSEATYESGFVIDKFPISRPNLTFSTLTVSNMSPEDSSIYLCSVEDPPEPQHFGDGTRLSIL.

The table lists this clonotype with many counts. The gene calls are TRBV19 and TRBJ2-2; D is ambiguous. The CDR3 has 13 residues. Trimming removed 7 bases at V and 0 bases at J, with 6 bases between. Germline CDR1 is LNHDA and CDR2 is SQIVND (reference sequence). This chain's CDR3 is CASTNTNTGELFF. CDR3 DNA: TGTGCCAGTACTAATACGAACACCGGGGAGCTGTTTTTT.

The V gene is TRBV7-2, the J gene TRBJ2-7, with TRBD1 matching over 7 bases. J lost 9 bases, V lost 3 bases, and 11 bases had no gene match. Looked up from germline, CDR1 is SGHTA and CDR2 is FQGNSA. This CDR3 is 14 amino acids long. The CDR3 DNA reads as TGTGCCAGCAGCTTTAGGGACAGAGGCGTGGGGCAGTACTTC. The encoded protein is CASSFRDRGVGQYF.

This clonotype was observed at least ten times. The chain employs TRBV5-6 and TRBJ2-7; 7 bases match TRBD1. From germline, CDR1 is SGHDT and CDR2 YYEEEE. V shed 3 bases and J 4 bases; nucleotides not matched to a gene: 13. The CDR3 length is 16 residues. CDR3 region: CASSYFPGTVKYEQYF. In DNA, the CDR3 is TGTGCCAGCAGCTACTTTCCCGGGACAGTGAAGTACGAGCAGTACTTC.

This clonotype occurred a few times. The gene calls are TRBV20-1 and TRBJ1-1; 9 positions match TRBD1. Germline-derived CDR1 and CDR2 are DFQATT and SNEGSKA (reference sequence). The J segment lost 4 bases and the V segment lost 3 bases, leaving 6 bases of the junction unmatched. The CDR3 totals 14 residues. CDR3: CSARIQGAGTEAFF. The CDR3 nucleotides read TGCAGTGCTAGGATACAGGGGGCAGGCACTGAAGCTTTCTTT.

This clonotype has just a few counts. V gene TRBV6-2 or TRBV6-3 combines with J gene TRBJ2-7; 7 bases line up with TRBD1. The CDR3 consists of 13 residues. With V trimmed by 7 bases and J by 0 bases, 3 bases remained unmatched. Germline CDR1 and CDR2: MNHEY and SVGEGT. DNA for the CDR3: TGTGCCAGCACAGGGACAGCCTCCTACGAGCAGTACTTC. Translating it yields CASTGTASYEQYF.

The table lists this clonotype with many counts. The chain joins TRBV24-1 to TRBJ2-3, with D perhaps given as TRBD1 or TRBD2 (5 bases each). The CDR3 runs 19 residues. Germline V gene data show CDR1 as KGHDR and CDR2 as SFDVKD. V was pared by 0 bases and J by 0 bases, with 18 bases between. CDR3 region: CATSDLPGRTDGSTDTQYF. CDR3 sequence (DNA): TGTGCCACCAGTGATTTGCCGGGACGGACCGACGGGAGCACAGATACGCAGTATTTT.

This sequence joins TRBV3-1 and TRBJ1-6; 9 positions match TRBD1. The CDR3 consists of 15 residues. J gave up 8 bases and V 4 bases, and 6 bases lay outside the gene matches. CDR1 and CDR2 from the germline V gene are LGHDT and YNNKEL (reference sequence). As DNA, the CDR3 is TGTGCCAGCAGCCGGACAGGGGATACCCATTCACCCCTCCACTTT. Translation: CASSRTGDTHSPLHF.

The V gene is TRBV6-6, the J gene TRBJ1-2, with D hard to call. Between the trimmed V and J ends, which lost 0 bases and 4 bases, there was a span of 12 bases. The germline V gene has CDR1 MNHNY and CDR2 SVGAGI (reference sequence). The CDR3 covers 15 residues. The CDR3 DNA is TGTGCCAGCAGTTACTCCCTCGGTTCCCGCTATGGCTACACCTTC. Translation: CASSYSLGSRYGYTF.

This clonotype has a count of ten or more. This chain links TRBV28 with TRBJ1-2; 7 bases agree with TRBD1. Germline loops: CDR1 MDHEN, CDR2 SYDVKM. The CDR3 is 13 amino acids. V gave up 5 bases and J gave up 4 bases; unmatched junction bases: 4. The CDR3 sequence is CASSMTGRYGYTF. The CDR3 DNA is TGTGCCAGCAGTATGACAGGGCGCTATGGCTACACCTTC.

The sample holds many counts of this clonotype. The gene calls are TRBV6-6 and TRBJ1-1; D perhaps matches TRBD1 (6 bases). Germline V lookup: CDR1 MNHNY, CDR2 SVGAGI (reference sequence). Trimming cost V 7 bases and J 4 bases, with 19 bases left between them. This CDR3 has 15 amino acids. In DNA form, the CDR3 reads TGTGCCAGCACCGCCGGGGGAGGGGGAAGCACTGAAGCTTTCTTT. Amino acid sequence: CASTAGGGGSTEAFF.

The table lists this clonotype with a few counts. The chain recombines TRBV7-9 with TRBJ1-2; maybe TRBD1 (5 bases). The V end lost 1 base, the J end lost 3 bases, and 9 bases lay between the germline ends. Per the germline V gene, CDR1 is SEHNR and CDR2 is FQNEAQ (reference sequence). CDR3 size: 14 residues. The DNA for the CDR3 is TGTGCCAGCAGCTTAGGGGGCTTCGACTATGGCTACACCTTC. Translation: CASSLGGFDYGYTF.

This chain joins TRBV6-5 and TRBJ2-1; D is ambiguous. V was trimmed by 0 bases and J by 5 bases, leaving 11 bases between them. This CDR3 spans 15 amino acids. Germline CDR1 is MNHEY and CDR2 is SVGAGI. The CDR3 is CASSYSPRANNEQFF. The CDR3 DNA reads TGTGCCAGCAGTTACTCACCCCGGGCCAACAATGAGCAGTTCTTC.

The J gene is TRBJ2-2, the V gene TRBV24-1; D is ambiguous. This CDR3 has 16 residues. Germline assignment: CDR1 KGHDR and CDR2 SFDVKD. Trimming pared 5 bases from V and 0 bases from J, leaving 12 bases between. Written as DNA, the CDR3 is TGTGCCACCAGTGGCGTCCGACCATCGAACACCGGGGAGCTGTTTTTT. Residues: CATSGVRPSNTGELFF.

This clonotype was detected ten times or more. The chain carries TRBV7-2 and TRBJ2-3; weak D call: TRBD1 (6 bases). Looked up from germline, CDR1 is SGHTA and CDR2 is FQGNSA. This CDR3 region has 18 residues. The V gene lost 6 bases and the J gene lost 2 bases, with 24 bases spanning the gap. CDR3 region: CASRLQGVTVRLTDTQYF. CDR3 DNA: TGTGCCAGCAGATTACAGGGCGTGACTGTCCGCCTCACAGATACGCAGTATTTT.

This clonotype was seen at least ten times. The V gene is TRBV7-3, the J gene TRBJ2-2; D remains unclear. With 5 bases removed from V and 6 bases from J, the gap between germline ends came to 13 bases. Germline-derived CDR1 and CDR2 are SGHTA and FQGTGA. The CDR3 length is 14 residues. Here the CDR3 DNA reads TGTGCCAGCAGCGCCCGCGCGGTCTCCGGGGAGCTGTTTTTT. This sequence encodes CASSARAVSGELFF.

This clonotype was counted ten times or more. This rearrangement joins TRBV14 to TRBJ1-6; D is undetermined. Trimming cost V 0 bases and J 6 bases, with 15 bases left between them. Germline CDR1 reads SGHDN; CDR2 reads FVKESK. The CDR3 is 17 residues long. CDR3 sequence reads: CASSQDSGTLGNSPLHF. DNA of the CDR3: TGTGCCAGCAGCCAAGATAGTGGAACTCTTGGTAATTCACCCCTCCACTTT.

The sample holds a few counts of this clonotype. This chain uses TRBV7-8 with TRBJ2-2, with TRBD1 matching 7 bases. This CDR3 comprises 15 residues. Germline trimming cut 5 bases from V and 1 base from J; bases unmatched to any gene: 4. The V gene's germline CDR1 is SGHVS and CDR2 FQNEAQ. The CDR3 protein is CASSPQGRNTGELFF. The DNA of the CDR3 is TGTGCCAGCAGCCCACAGGGGCGGAACACCGGGGAGCTGTTTTTT.

This clonotype was found many times. The chain links TRBV7-9 to TRBJ1-4; D gene uncertain. V lost 8 bases to trimming and J lost 6 bases, with 16 bases between them. Germline V gene lookup returns CDR1 SEHNR and CDR2 FQNEAQ (reference sequence). The CDR3 spans 14 residues. The CDR3 DNA reads as TGTGCCAGCGCCGAGGACCGACGGCATGAAAAACTGTTTTTT. Translated, it gives CASAEDRRHEKLFF. Full variable domain (remainder filled in from reference TRBV7-9 and TRBJ1-4): DTGVSQNPRHKITKRGQNVTFRCDPISEHNRLYWYRQTLGQGPEFLTYFQNEAQLEKSRLLSDRFSAERPKGSFSTLEIQRTEQGDSAMYLCASAEDRRHEKLFFGSGTQLSVL.